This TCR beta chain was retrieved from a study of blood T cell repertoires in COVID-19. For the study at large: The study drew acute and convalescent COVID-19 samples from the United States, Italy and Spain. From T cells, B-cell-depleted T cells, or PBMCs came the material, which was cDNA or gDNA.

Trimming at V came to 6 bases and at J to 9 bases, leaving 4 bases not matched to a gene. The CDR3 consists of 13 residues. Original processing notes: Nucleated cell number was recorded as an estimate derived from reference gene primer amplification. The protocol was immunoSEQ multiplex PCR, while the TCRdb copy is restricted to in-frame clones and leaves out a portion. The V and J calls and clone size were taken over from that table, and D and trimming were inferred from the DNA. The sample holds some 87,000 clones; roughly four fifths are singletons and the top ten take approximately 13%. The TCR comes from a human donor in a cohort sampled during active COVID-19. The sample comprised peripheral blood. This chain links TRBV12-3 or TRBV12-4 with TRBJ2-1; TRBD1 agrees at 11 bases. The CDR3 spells CASRGQGVSEQFF. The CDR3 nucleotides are TGTGCCAGCAGGGGACAGGGGGTAAGTGAGCAGTTCTTC.